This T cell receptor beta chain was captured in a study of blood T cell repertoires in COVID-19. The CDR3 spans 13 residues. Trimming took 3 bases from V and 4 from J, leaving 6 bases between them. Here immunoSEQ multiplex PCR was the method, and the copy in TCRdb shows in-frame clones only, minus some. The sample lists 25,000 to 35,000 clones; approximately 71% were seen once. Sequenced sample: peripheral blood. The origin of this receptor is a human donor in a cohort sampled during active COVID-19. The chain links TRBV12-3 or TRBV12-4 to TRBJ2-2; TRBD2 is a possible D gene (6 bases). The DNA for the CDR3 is TGTGCCAGCAGTTTGGGAGGCACCGGGGAGCTGTTTTTT. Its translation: CASSLGGTGELFF.